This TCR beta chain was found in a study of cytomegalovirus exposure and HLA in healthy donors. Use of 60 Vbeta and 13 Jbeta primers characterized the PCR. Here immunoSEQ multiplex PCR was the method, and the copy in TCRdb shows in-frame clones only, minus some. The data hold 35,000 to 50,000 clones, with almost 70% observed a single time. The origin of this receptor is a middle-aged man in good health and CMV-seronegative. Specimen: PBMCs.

CDR3 DNA: TGTGCCAGCTCCGGCGCGCGGAAGAACACTGAAGCTTTCTTT. This sequence encodes CASSGARKNTEAFF. The chain has TRBV2 and TRBJ1-1; D gene unclear. The CDR3 extends over 14 amino acids. V lost 8 bases to trimming and J lost 1 base, with 14 bases between them. CDR1 is SNHLY, CDR2 FYNNEI, per germline.